This is a list of T cell receptor beta chains from one sample in a study of T cell responses to AZD1222 COVID-19 vaccine. The assay was immunoSEQ multiplex PCR, and TCRdb's table has in-frame clones only and misses some. Of about 260,000 clones detected, approximately 95% appear once; the ten largest clones hold 0.55%. The starting material was peripheral blood, obtained on day 0 of AZD1222 vaccination. These receptors were collected from an adult in good health. The CDR3 runs from the conserved cysteine through the conserved F or W. D genes are given only for firm matches. Rows give clone size only sometimes, using once, few, many, or a class for an expanded clone.

clone size	V gene	J gene	D gene	CDR3 protein	CDR3 DNA
-	TRBV28	TRBJ1-1	TRBD1	CASSTDSGGEVAFF	TGTGCCAGCAGCACCGACTCAGGGGGTGAAGTGGCTTTCTTT
-	TRBV11-2	TRBJ2-1	-	CASSSTTRGAANEQFF	TGTGCCAGCAGCTCGACTACTAGGGGGGCTGCCAATGAGCAGTTCTTC
once	TRBV5-1	TRBJ1-4	TRBD1	CASSWTGGNEKLFF	TGCGCCAGCAGCTGGACAGGGGGGAATGAAAAACTGTTTTTT
-	TRBV27	TRBJ2-7	-	CASSPALSSDYEQYF	TGTGCCAGCAGTCCCGCCCTCTCCAGTGACTACGAGCAGTACTTC
-	TRBV5-1	TRBJ1-2	TRBD1	CASSSTGTAYGYTF	TGCGCCAGCAGCTCCACCGGGACAGCCTATGGCTACACCTTC
-	TRBV4-2	TRBJ1-4	-	CASSQEVAAEKLFF	TGTGCCAGCAGCCAAGAGGTCGCTGCAGAAAAACTGTTTTTT
-	TRBV12-3/TRBV12-4	TRBJ1-6	-	CASSQRGGGTLHF	TGTGCCAGCAGCCAACGGGGGGGTGGGACCCTCCACTTT
-	TRBV9	TRBJ2-3	TRBD2	CASSSRGSGDTDTQYF	TGTGCCAGCAGCTCCCGTGGTAGCGGGGACACAGATACGCAGTATTTT
-	TRBV27	TRBJ1-6	-	CASSQWNGFGVGSSPLHF	TGTGCCAGCAGTCAATGGAACGGATTCGGGGTTGGAAGTTCACCCCTCCACTTT
-	TRBV7-2	TRBJ2-7	TRBD1	CASSSTGRDRAYEQYF	TGTGCCAGCAGCTCCACTGGCCGGGACAGAGCCTACGAGCAGTACTTC
-	TRBV5-4	TRBJ2-1	TRBD2	CASSLAGGGSYNEQFF	TGTGCCAGCAGCTTGGCGGGGGGGGGATCGTACAATGAGCAGTTCTTC
-	TRBV5-1	TRBJ2-2	TRBD1	CASSSQIQGAGTGELFF	TGCGCCAGCAGCTCCCAGATACAGGGGGCGGGCACCGGGGAGCTGTTTTTT
-	TRBV28	TRBJ1-2	TRBD1	CASSFRGGVYGYTF	TGTGCCAGCAGTTTCCGAGGGGGCGTCTATGGCTACACCTTC
-	TRBV4-3	TRBJ1-1	-	CASSQERYFEAFF	TGCGCCAGCAGCCAAGAGAGGTACTTTGAAGCTTTCTTT
-	TRBV29-1	TRBJ2-7	-	CSAVPFPIFYEQYF	TGCAGCGCCGTGCCGTTTCCGATTTTCTACGAGCAGTACTTC
-	TRBV30	TRBJ2-5	-	CAWIGGRSLETQYF	TGTGCCTGGATTGGGGGGCGAAGCTTAGAGACCCAGTACTTC
-	TRBV5-1	TRBJ1-1	-	CASSLGWGAATEAFF	TGCGCCAGCAGCTTGGGTTGGGGGGCGGCCACTGAAGCTTTCTTT
-	TRBV6-5	TRBJ1-6	-	CASTLGQKNSPLHF	TGTGCCAGCACCTTAGGACAGAAAAATTCACCCCTCCACTTT
-	TRBV19	TRBJ1-5	-	CASSTTGHSNQPQHF	TGTGCCAGTAGTACTACAGGGCATAGCAATCAGCCCCAGCATTTT
-	TRBV18	TRBJ2-3	-	CASSPQPRTDTQYF	TGTGCCAGCTCACCCCAGCCTCGCACAGATACGCAGTATTTT
-	TRBV12-3/TRBV12-4	TRBJ1-5	-	CASSGRGNQPQHF	TGTGCCAGCAGCGGACGGGGAAATCAGCCCCAGCATTTT
once	TRBV27	TRBJ2-7	-	CASSLRAGPYEQYF	TGTGCCAGCAGTTTACGCGCGGGCCCCTACGAGCAGTACTTC
-	TRBV24-1	TRBJ1-3	TRBD1	CATSRDREKGNTIYF	TGTGCCACTAGCCGGGACAGGGAAAAGGGAAACACCATATATTTT
-	TRBV3-1/TRBV3-2	TRBJ1-1	-	CASSQEGTEAFF	TGTGCCAGCAGCCAAGAGGGGACTGAAGCTTTCTTT
-	TRBV3-1/TRBV3-2	TRBJ1-6	-	CASSPGHYNSPLHF	TGTGCCAGCAGCCCTGGACATTATAATTCACCCCTCCACTTT
-	TRBV18	TRBJ2-3	TRBD1	CASSLITGGADTQYF	TGTGCCAGCTCTCTCATAACAGGGGGTGCAGATACGCAGTATTTT
-	TRBV5-4	TRBJ1-2	-	CASSYSGTGYGYTF	TGTGCCAGCAGTTACTCCGGGACGGGGTATGGCTACACCTTC
-	TRBV29-1	TRBJ2-7	-	CSVGSSYEQYF	TGCAGCGTTGGCAGCTCCTACGAGCAGTACTTC
-	TRBV2	TRBJ1-1	TRBD1	CASNNRGQNTEAFF	TGTGCCAGCAACAACAGGGGGCAAAACACTGAAGCTTTCTTT
-	TRBV6-5	TRBJ2-7	-	CASSLGHLPAYEQYF	TGTGCCAGCAGCCTCGGACATCTCCCGGCCTACGAGCAGTACTTC
-	TRBV12-3/TRBV12-4	TRBJ2-1	-	CASTPGPLDEQFF	TGTGCCAGCACCCCGGGACCCCTCGATGAGCAGTTCTTC
-	TRBV7-9	TRBJ2-3	-	CASSQSSGRSTDTQYF	TGTGCCAGCAGCCAATCATCCGGGCGGTCCACAGATACGCAGTATTTT
-	TRBV27	TRBJ1-5	-	CASRDTGNQPQHF	TGTGCCAGCAGGGACACTGGCAATCAGCCCCAGCATTTT
-	TRBV5-6	TRBJ1-4	-	CASSTVANEKLFF	TGTGCCAGCTCGACAGTAGCAAATGAAAAACTGTTTTTT
-	TRBV12-3/TRBV12-4	TRBJ1-5	-	CASSFSRNQPQHF	TGTGCCAGCAGTTTTAGTCGCAATCAGCCCCAGCATTTT
-	TRBV10-3	TRBJ1-1	-	CAITPGAMNTEAFF	TGTGCCATCACCCCGGGGGCTATGAACACTGAAGCTTTCTTT
-	TRBV10-1	TRBJ2-1	-	CARTGWSETGQFF	TGCGCCAGAACAGGGTGGAGCGAAACCGGGCAGTTCTTC
-	TRBV3-1/TRBV3-2	TRBJ1-1	-	CASSQSSGANTEAFF	TGTGCCAGCAGCCAAAGTAGTGGCGCGAACACTGAAGCTTTCTTT
once	TRBV19	TRBJ2-7	-	CASSTRSSRQERSYEQYF	TGTGCCAGTAGTACCCGATCCTCACGACAGGAACGATCCTACGAGCAGTACTTC
-	TRBV10-3	TRBJ2-1	TRBD1	CAISDHVGDRVYNEQFF	TGTGCCATCAGTGACCACGTTGGAGACAGGGTCTACAATGAGCAGTTCTTC